This T cell receptor (beta chain) was obtained from a study of T-cell reconstitution after alpha-beta-depleted transplantation in children (TCRdb year 2016). Concerning the study at large: The study quantitatively tracked T-cell immune reconstitution after TCRalphabeta/CD19-depleted allogeneic hematopoietic cell transplantation in children using TCR repertoire profiling.

Receptor amplification or capture employed PCR. The sample was run on an Illumina HiSeq 2500. Molecular barcoding was employed in the preparation of TCR libraries, with unique molecular identifiers being used to normalize TCRbeta repertoire quantification. The raw public data were reprocessed by TCRdb itself: fastp quality trimming at Q25, MiXCR clonotype calling, in-frame beta chains only. Identical CDR3 protein sequences are pooled into one entry, listed with their most common genes and DNA. This sample gives hundreds of thousands of distinct CDR3 sequences in total; approximately 10% of them show up just once. The ten largest clones add up to approximately 6.6% of the sample. Details on this clonotype: This clone's antigen is unknown. No per-base quality is available; no much larger clone lies one base away.

The CDR3 holds 12 amino acids from the cysteine to the phenylalanine. Only the CDR3 DNA is retained, 36 bases long and in frame from the first base. V gives up 1 base and J gives up 12 bases, and the segment between their germline ends measures 10 bases. This TCR was sampled from a human donor who donated a stem cell graft to a child with acute lymphoblastic leukemia. This specimen consisted of PBMCs from the stem cell graft donor, obtained from the stem cell graft. The chain is encoded by TRBV12-3 or TRBV12-4 joined to TRBJ2-1; the D gene is unclear. CDR3 loop: CASSLEVSGQFF. The sequenced DNA: TGTGCCAGCAGTTTAGAGGTCTCGGGGCAGTTCTTC.